This passage covers 24 T cell receptor beta chains from one sample sequenced in a study of blood T cell repertoires in COVID-19. Sequencing was performed with immunoSEQ multiplex PCR; in TCRdb, only in-frame clones are kept and a portion is missing. The sample lists 200,000 to 250,000 clones; approximately 80% were seen once. Sample: peripheral blood. Receptors were obtained from a woman older than 75 with COVID-19, enrolled during active disease.

This clone showed up just once. J is TRBJ1-2 and V is TRBV4-2, with D tentatively TRBD1 (5 bases). Germline V gene data show CDR1 as LGHNA and CDR2 as YNFKEQ. The CDR3 has 14 amino acids. Trimming left V 0 bases short and J 5 bases short, with 10 bases between. CDR3 loop: CASSQDATAYGYTF. The DNA of the CDR3 is TGTGCCAGCAGCCAAGATGCGACAGCTTATGGCTACACCTTC.

This rearrangement joins TRBV6-5 to TRBJ2-3; 8 positions match TRBD1. V was clipped by 5 bases and J by 2 bases; unmatched bases: 6. Germline CDR1 is MNHEY and CDR2 is SVGAGI. This CDR3 has 15 amino acids. The CDR3 region is CASSHYRGATDTQYF. Here the CDR3 DNA reads TGTGCCAGCAGTCACTACAGGGGGGCCACAGATACGCAGTATTTT.

Comment on this clone: The junction and the germline gene differ at one end; a read error may be behind it. The rearrangement links TRBV7-7 to TRBJ1-1, with D unclear. The CDR3 has 13 residues. The germline CDR1 and CDR2 sequences are SSHAT and FNYEAQ (reference sequence). CDR3 sequence reads: CASSLRQNTEAFF. CDR3 DNA: TGTGCTAGCAGCTTAAGACAGAACACTGAAGCTTTCTTT.

The chain uses TRBV9 and TRBJ2-4; the match to TRBD1 covers 8 bases. The V and J ends lost 4 bases and 4 bases, in that order; junction bases with no gene match: 4. This CDR3 is 14 amino acids long. CDR1 is SGDLS and CDR2 is YYNGEE in the germline V gene. CDR3 sequence reads: CASSLTGEKNIQYF. The DNA for the CDR3 is TGTGCCAGCAGCCTGACAGGGGAGAAAAACATTCAGTACTTC.

The chain combines TRBV10-3 with TRBJ1-2, with D unresolved. This CDR3 is built from 15 residues. Looked up from germline, CDR1 is ENHRY and CDR2 is SYGVKD. The germline V and J ends were trimmed by 10 bases and 6 bases, with 24 bases remaining between them. The CDR3 reads CATRNYGRRGNGYTF. CDR3 DNA sequence: TGTGCCACGCGCAACTACGGGAGGAGAGGAAATGGCTACACCTTC.

The chain couples TRBV10-3 to TRBJ2-1; the match to TRBD2 covers 11 bases. V was clipped by 6 bases and J by 7 bases; unmatched bases: 8. The germline gives CDR1 ENHRY, CDR2 SYGVKD. The CDR3 sequence is 15 residues long. The CDR3 region has the DNA TGTGCCATCAGGGGTAGCGGGGGGGCCGGGAATGAGCAGTTCTTC. Translating gives CAIRGSGGAGNEQFF.

On this clone: One end of the junction is discordant with germline, which a read error may explain. This rearrangement joins TRBV5-1 to TRBJ2-1; D might be TRBD2 (8 bases). Germline CDR1 SGHRS, CDR2 YFSETQ. The CDR3 extends over 19 amino acids. Here the CDR3 reads CARSPGGGVGTDAYNEQFF. The CDR3, as DNA: TGCGCCCGCAGCCCGGGGGGGGGTGTCGGGACAGACGCCTACAATGAGCAGTTCTTC.

The genes are TRBV7-6 and TRBJ1-2; 8 bases map to TRBD1. The CDR3 has 18 residues. CDR1 and CDR2 from the germline V gene are SGHVS and FNYEAQ. V lost 0 bases and J lost 7; bases outside the gene matches: 16. CDR3 in amino acids: CASSLALKAGGEGAGYTF. The CDR3 region has the DNA TGTGCCAGCAGCTTAGCGCTTAAGGCAGGGGGCGAGGGAGCTGGCTACACCTTC.

This chain uses TRBV5-1 with TRBJ2-3, with D possibly matching TRBD2 (6 bases). The CDR3 contains 14 residues. The germline V gene encodes CDR1 SGHRS and CDR2 YFSETQ. V was shortened by 0 bases and J by 4 bases, with 9 bases between the two germline ends. The CDR3 loop reads CASSLGASADTQYF. The CDR3 nucleotides read TGCGCCAGCAGCTTGGGAGCTAGCGCAGATACGCAGTATTTT.

The V call is TRBV3-1 (or the pseudogene TRBV3-2), the J call TRBJ2-7; perhaps TRBD2 as D (7 bases). The CDR3 extends over 16 amino acids. Germline assignment: CDR1 LGHDT and CDR2 YNNKEL (reference sequence). Between the trimmed V and J ends, which lost 1 base and 0 bases, there was a span of 13 bases. The CDR3 sequence is CASSQASGGGSYEQYF. The CDR3 DNA is TGTGCCAGCAGCCAAGCCTCGGGGGGCGGCTCCTACGAGCAGTACTTC.

This chain uses TRBV24-1 with TRBJ2-1, with 10 bases that match TRBD2. There are 15 residues in the CDR3. Germline loops: CDR1 KGHDR, CDR2 SFDVKD. V dropped 2 bases and J dropped 4; count of bases not matched to a gene: 1. The CDR3 here is CATSDSTSGYNEQFF. As DNA, the CDR3 is TGTGCCACCAGTGATTCGACTAGCGGGTACAATGAGCAGTTCTTC.

The chain combines TRBV10-3 with TRBJ2-5, with D unresolved. This CDR3 spans 13 amino acids. Looked up from germline, CDR1 is ENHRY and CDR2 is SYGVKD. Trimming left V 2 bases short and J 4 bases short, with 8 bases between. The CDR3 sequence: CAISEARGETQYF. The CDR3 DNA reads as TGTGCCATCAGTGAGGCCCGAGGAGAGACCCAGTACTTC.

This clone occurred once. This chain uses TRBV9 with TRBJ2-2; 7 nucleotides align to TRBD2. The V gene's germline CDR1 is SGDLS and CDR2 YYNGEE. With V trimmed by 5 bases and J by 4 bases, 8 bases remained unmatched. The CDR3 runs to 15 residues. The CDR3 bases are TGTGCCAGCAGAGAGACGCGGGAGAGCACCGGGGAGCTGTTTTTT. Residues: CASRETRESTGELFF.

J is TRBJ2-2 and V is TRBV9; 15 positions agree with TRBD2. Unmatched junction bases numbered 3, after V lost 0 bases and J lost 3 bases. The CDR3 has 18 residues. Germline V gene lookup returns CDR1 SGDLS and CDR2 YYNGEE. The CDR3 nucleotides read TGTGCCAGCAGCGTAGGGGGACTAGCGGGAGGTCACACCGGGGAGCTGTTTTTT. Its protein is CASSVGGLAGGHTGELFF.

This clone was seen once. The chain carries TRBV11-2 and TRBJ1-1; 8 bases match TRBD1. Trimming removed 6 bases from V and 5 bases from J; junction bases left unmatched: 11. The CDR3 runs to 15 residues. Germline V gene lookup returns CDR1 SGHAT and CDR2 FQNNGV. The CDR3 coding sequence is TGTGCCAGCAGGACCCCGAGGACAGGGTGGACTGAAGCTTTCTTT. Protein product: CASRTPRTGWTEAFF.

V usage is TRBV7-9 and J usage is TRBJ1-4; 10 nucleotides align to TRBD1. The length of the CDR3 is 16 residues. Germline loops: CDR1 SEHNR, CDR2 FQNEAQ (reference sequence). V was clipped by 5 bases and J by 7 bases; unmatched bases: 10. This CDR3 reads CASSPPGTGVVEKLFF. The CDR3 region has the DNA TGTGCCAGCAGCCCCCCCGGGACAGGGGTAGTTGAAAAACTGTTTTTT.

The chain joins TRBV19 to TRBJ1-1; TRBD1 agrees at 8 bases. Germline V CDR1 and CDR2: LNHDA, SQIVND (reference sequence). V lost 11 bases, J lost 1 base, and 9 bases stayed unmatched. This CDR3 spans 14 amino acids. The DNA of the CDR3 is TGTGCCTCAAAAACCGGGACAGGGAACACTGAAGCTTTCTTT. Amino acids: CASKTGTGNTEAFF.

This sequence joins TRBV6-6 and TRBJ2-7; a weak D match, TRBD2 (6 bases). Trimming took 2 bases from V and 5 from J, leaving 7 bases between them. The germline V gene has CDR1 MNHNY and CDR2 SVGAGI (reference sequence). The CDR3 runs 12 residues. CDR3 region: CASSYGGNEQYF. CDR3 nucleotide sequence: TGTGCCAGCAGTTACGGGGGGAACGAGCAGTACTTC.

This chain joins TRBV19 and TRBJ1-1; TRBD1 is a possible D gene (6 bases). The ends were cut back, 6 bases at V and 6 bases at J, with 14 bases in the middle. This CDR3 spans 13 amino acids. Looked up from germline, CDR1 is LNHDA and CDR2 is SQIVND (reference sequence). The DNA of the CDR3 is TGTGCCAGTAGGAATACAGGGTACGCTGAAGCTTTCTTT. It is translated as CASRNTGYAEAFF.

V gene TRBV3-1 (or the pseudogene TRBV3-2) combines with J gene TRBJ1-4, with D possibly TRBD1 on 6 matching bases. This CDR3 comprises 17 residues. Germline CDR1 and CDR2: LGHDT and YNNKEL (reference sequence). V lost 1 base and J 2 bases, leaving 14 bases between the germline ends. The CDR3 bases are TGTGCCAGCAGCCAAGCCCAGGGGTGGTCGACTAATGAAAAACTGTTTTTT. Translation gives CASSQAQGWSTNEKLFF.

The chain has TRBV6-5 and TRBJ1-5, with 8 bases that match TRBD1. V shed 2 bases, J shed 7 bases, and the junction held 4 bases outside the gene matches. CDR3 length: 14 residues. CDR1 and CDR2 (germline): MNHEY, SVGAGI. In DNA, the CDR3 is TGTGCCAGCAGTTACGACAGGGGTGGGCAGCCCCAGCATTTT. Amino acids: CASSYDRGGQPQHF.

The V and J genes are TRBV5-1 and TRBJ1-6, with D perhaps TRBD1 (6 bases). The length of the CDR3 is 16 residues. Germline V gives CDR1 SGHRS, CDR2 YFSETQ. The germline V and J ends were trimmed by 4 bases and 11 bases, with 22 bases remaining between them. CDR3 DNA: TGCGCCAGCAGCCTAGGACAGCCTAGTGCTCGGGCACCCCTCCACTTT. Amino acids: CASSLGQPSARAPLHF.

The gene calls are TRBV3-1 (or the pseudogene TRBV3-2) and TRBJ2-7; a weak D match, TRBD2 (6 bases). The ends were cut back, 1 base at V and 6 bases at J, with 10 bases in the middle. CDR3 length: 13 residues. The germline gives CDR1 LGHDT, CDR2 YNNKEL (reference sequence). Here the CDR3 DNA reads TGTGCCAGCAGCCAAGTTAAGGAGGGCGAGCAGTACTTC. Translated, it gives CASSQVKEGEQYF.

The V gene is TRBV28, the J gene TRBJ1-2, with TRBD1 matching over 8 bases. After removal of 5 bases from V and 4 bases from J, the junction contained 9 bases not matched to a gene. From germline, CDR1 is MDHEN and CDR2 SYDVKM. CDR3 size: 15 residues. The CDR3 region has the DNA TGTGCCAGCAGTCCCTCGGACAGGGAGGGCTATGGCTACACCTTC. Translating gives CASSPSDREGYGYTF.